The rows below give T cell receptor beta chains drawn from one sample of a study of blood T cell repertoires in COVID-19. Method: immunoSEQ multiplex PCR; TCRdb's copy keeps in-frame clones and lacks some. Altogether over 25,000 clones are present, roughly 90% being singletons, with the ten largest covering about 16%. The source material was peripheral blood. The origin of the receptors is a human donor with active COVID-19. The donor label of this sample is uncertain. The CDR3 runs from the conserved cysteine through the conserved F or W. D genes are given only for firm matches. Clone size is shown for a subset of rows, as once, few, many or a class of expanded clone.

13 | . | TRBJ1-1 | . | TRBV7-2 | TGTGCCAGCAGCAGACAGTGGATTACTGAAGCTTTCTTT | CASSRQWITEAFF
13 | . | TRBJ1-1 | . | TRBV12-3/TRBV12-4 | TGTGCCAGCACCCAACTACCGAACACTGAAGCTTTCTTT | CASTQLPNTEAFF
15 | . | TRBJ2-3 | . | TRBV4-1 | TGCGCCAGCAGCCAAGGGACATTAAGCACAGATACGCAGTATTTT | CASSQGTLSTDTQYF
14 | . | TRBJ2-5 | TRBD2 | TRBV6-5 | TGTGCCAGCAGCTACACTAGCGGACAAGAGACCCAGTACTTC | CASSYTSGQETQYF
14 | . | TRBJ2-7 | . | TRBV5-4 | TGTGCCAGCAGCCCGGACACATACGATCCCGAGCAGTACTTC | CASSPDTYDPEQYF
11 | . | TRBJ2-3 | . | TRBV7-9 | TGTGCCAGCAGCCCTCGAGATACGCAGTATTTT | CASSPRDTQYF
17 | . | TRBJ2-5 | TRBD2 | TRBV5-1 | TGCGCCAGCAGCTTGGGGACTAGCGGGGGAGGATGGGAGACCCAGTACTTC | CASSLGTSGGGWETQYF
14 | . | TRBJ1-6 | . | TRBV7-9 | TGTGCCAGCACGGCGGATTACTATAATTCACCCCTCCACTTT | CASTADYYNSPLHF
16 | few | TRBJ2-7 | . | TRBV6-6 | TGTGCCAGCAGCTTAACAGGTGACCTCTTGACTAGTGAGCAGTACTTC | CASSLTGDLLTSEQYF
15 | . | TRBJ2-1 | TRBD2 | TRBV6-5 | TGTGCCAGCAGAGGACTAGCGGGAGATATGAATGAGCAGTTCTTC | CASRGLAGDMNEQFF
12 | once | TRBJ2-1 | . | TRBV7-3 | TGTGCCAGCAGCCCCGGAGCGGGCGAGCAGTTCTTC | CASSPGAGEQFF
15 | . | TRBJ1-3 | TRBD1 | TRBV5-1 | TGCGCCAGCAGCTTCGGACAGGGAAAGGGAAACACCATATATTTT | CASSFGQGKGNTIYF
14 | few | TRBJ2-7 | . | TRBV5-1 | TGCGCCAGCAGCTCCACACGTTCAGCCTACGAGCAGTACTTC | CASSSTRSAYEQYF
14 | . | TRBJ2-7 | . | TRBV6-5 | TGTGCCACTCGAATAGGGGTCTTCTCCTACGAGCAGTACTTC | CATRIGVFSYEQYF
17 | . | TRBJ2-2 | TRBD2 | TRBV9 | TGTGCCAGCAGCGTAGATGGCGGGGGGGCCATCACCGGGGAGCTGTTTTTT | CASSVDGGGAITGELFF
16 | . | TRBJ2-3 | . | TRBV6-5 | TGTGCCAGCAGTTACTCGAAAGGGAGGCCCACAGATACGCAGTATTTT | CASSYSKGRPTDTQYF